This T cell receptor beta chain appears in the sequencing data of a study of blood T cell repertoires in COVID-19. Study as a whole: The cDNA or gDNA used as material had been derived from T cells, B-cell-depleted T cells, or PBMCs.

In the original workflow: How many nucleated cells were present was estimated from reference gene primer amplification. Here immunoSEQ multiplex PCR was the method, and the copy in TCRdb shows in-frame clones only, minus some. V, J and clone size are taken as reported in that table, and D and trimming were inferred from the DNA itself. The sample holds approximately 57,000 clones; around 80% are singletons and the top ten take roughly 8.7%. There are 11 residues in the CDR3. Trimming pared 2 bases from V and 13 bases from J, leaving 9 bases between. CDR1 and CDR2 from the germline V gene are SGHAT and FQNNGV.

The clonotype originates from a woman of 80 years or more with acute or convalescent COVID-19. The chain uses TRBV11-2 and TRBJ2-1; TRBD2 is a possible D gene (6 bases). Material for sequencing was peripheral blood. The CDR3 coding sequence is TGTGCCAGCAGCTTACGGGAGTTCCAGTTCTTC. Translation gives CASSLREFQFF.